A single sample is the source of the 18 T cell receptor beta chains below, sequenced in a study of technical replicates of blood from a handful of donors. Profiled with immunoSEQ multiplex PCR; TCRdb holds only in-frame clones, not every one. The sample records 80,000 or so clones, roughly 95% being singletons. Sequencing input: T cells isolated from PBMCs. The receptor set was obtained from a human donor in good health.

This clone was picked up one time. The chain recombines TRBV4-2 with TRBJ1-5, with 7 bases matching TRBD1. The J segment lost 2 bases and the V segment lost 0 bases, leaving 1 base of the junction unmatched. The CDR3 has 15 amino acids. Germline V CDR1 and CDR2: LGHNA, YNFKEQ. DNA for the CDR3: TGTGCCAGCAGCCAAGAAGGGACAGGCAATCAGCCCCAGCATTTT. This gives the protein CASSQEGTGNQPQHF.

CDR3 amino acids: CARGGGPSGNTIYF. In DNA, the CDR3 is TGTGCCCGAGGAGGAGGACCTTCTGGAAACACCATATATTTT. This rearrangement joins TRBV30 to TRBJ1-3; no reliable D call. Between the trimmed V and J ends, which lost 8 bases and 1 base, there was a span of 15 bases. The CDR3 spans 14 residues. From germline, CDR1 is GTSNPN and CDR2 SVGIG (reference sequence). Supplemented by reference TRBV30 and TRBJ1-3, the full variable domain reads SQTIHQWPATLVQPVGSPLSLECTVEGTSNPNLYWYRQAAGRGLQLLFYSVGIGQISSEVPQNLSASRPQDRQFILSSKKLLLSDSGFYLCARGGGPSGNTIYFGEGSWLTVV.

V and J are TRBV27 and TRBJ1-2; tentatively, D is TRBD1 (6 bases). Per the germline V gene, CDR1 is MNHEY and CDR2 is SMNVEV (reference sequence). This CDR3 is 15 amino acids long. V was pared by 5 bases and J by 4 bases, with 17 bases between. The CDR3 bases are TGTGCCAGCAGTCCCTTCACAGGGACCCTCTATGGCTACACCTTC. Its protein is CASSPFTGTLYGYTF.

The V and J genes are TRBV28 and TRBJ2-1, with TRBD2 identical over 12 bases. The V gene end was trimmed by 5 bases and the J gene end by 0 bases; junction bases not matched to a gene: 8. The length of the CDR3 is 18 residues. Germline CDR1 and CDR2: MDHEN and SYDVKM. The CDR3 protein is CASSPQTSGGSSYNEQFF. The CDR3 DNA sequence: TGTGCCAGCAGTCCGCAGACTAGCGGGGGTTCCTCCTACAATGAGCAGTTCTTC.

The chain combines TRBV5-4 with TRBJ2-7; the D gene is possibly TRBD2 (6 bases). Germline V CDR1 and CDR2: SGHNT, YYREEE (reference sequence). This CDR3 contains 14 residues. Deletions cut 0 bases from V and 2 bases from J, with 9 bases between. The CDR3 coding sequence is TGTGCCAGCAGCTTGGGACTAGGAGCCTACGAGCAGTACTTC. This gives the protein CASSLGLGAYEQYF.

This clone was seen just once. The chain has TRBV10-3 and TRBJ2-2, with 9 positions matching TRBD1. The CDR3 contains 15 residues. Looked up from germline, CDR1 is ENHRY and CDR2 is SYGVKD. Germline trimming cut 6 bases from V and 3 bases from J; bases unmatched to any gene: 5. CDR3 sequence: CAIRMGQGDTGELFF. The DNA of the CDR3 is TGTGCCATCAGGATGGGACAGGGTGACACCGGGGAGCTGTTTTTT.

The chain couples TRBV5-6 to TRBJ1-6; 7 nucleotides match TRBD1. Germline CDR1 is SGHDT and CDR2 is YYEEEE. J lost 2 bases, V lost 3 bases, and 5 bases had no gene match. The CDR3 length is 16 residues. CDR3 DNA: TGTGCCAGCAGCTCTGGGACAGCCGCCTATAATTCACCCCTCCACTTT. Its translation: CASSSGTAAYNSPLHF.

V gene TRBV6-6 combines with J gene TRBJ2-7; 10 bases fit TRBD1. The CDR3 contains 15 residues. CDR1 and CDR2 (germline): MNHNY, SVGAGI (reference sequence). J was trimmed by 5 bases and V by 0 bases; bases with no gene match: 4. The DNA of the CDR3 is TGTGCCAGCAGTTACTCCTCGGACAGGGGGGACGAGCAGTACTTC. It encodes CASSYSSDRGDEQYF.

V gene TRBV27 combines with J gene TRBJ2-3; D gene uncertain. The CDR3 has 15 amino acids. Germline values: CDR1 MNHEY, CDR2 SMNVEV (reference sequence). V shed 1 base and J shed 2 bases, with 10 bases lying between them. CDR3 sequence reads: CASSLWQLNTDTQYF. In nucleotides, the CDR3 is TGTGCCAGCAGTTTATGGCAGTTAAACACAGATACGCAGTATTTT.

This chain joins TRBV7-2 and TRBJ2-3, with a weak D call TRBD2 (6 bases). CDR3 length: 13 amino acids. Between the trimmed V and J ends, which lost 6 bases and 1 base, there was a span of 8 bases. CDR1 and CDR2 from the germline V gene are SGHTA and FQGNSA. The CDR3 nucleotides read TGTGCCAGCAGGTCGGGGGGCACAGATACGCAGTATTTT. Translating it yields CASRSGGTDTQYF.

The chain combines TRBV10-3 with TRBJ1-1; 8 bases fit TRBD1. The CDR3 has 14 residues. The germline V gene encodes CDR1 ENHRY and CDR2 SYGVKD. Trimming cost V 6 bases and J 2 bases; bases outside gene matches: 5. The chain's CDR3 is CAISLGQDNTEAFF. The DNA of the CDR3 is TGTGCCATCAGCCTGGGACAGGATAACACTGAAGCTTTCTTT.

As DNA, the CDR3 is TGTGCCAGCTCACCGGGACAGGGGATCCCCTACGAGCAGTACTTC. Encoded protein: CASSPGQGIPYEQYF. The rearrangement links TRBV18 to TRBJ2-7; 10 nucleotides align to TRBD1. V shed 3 bases, J shed 2 bases, and the junction held 4 bases outside the gene matches. CDR3 length equals 15 residues. Germline V lookup: CDR1 KGHSH, CDR2 LQKENI.

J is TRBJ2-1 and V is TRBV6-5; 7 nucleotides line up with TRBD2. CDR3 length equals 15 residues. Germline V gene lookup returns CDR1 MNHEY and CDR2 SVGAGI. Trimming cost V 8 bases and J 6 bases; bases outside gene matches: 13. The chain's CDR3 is CASGLGAGVGNEQFF. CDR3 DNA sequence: TGTGCCAGCGGTCTTGGGGCGGGAGTCGGCAATGAGCAGTTCTTC.

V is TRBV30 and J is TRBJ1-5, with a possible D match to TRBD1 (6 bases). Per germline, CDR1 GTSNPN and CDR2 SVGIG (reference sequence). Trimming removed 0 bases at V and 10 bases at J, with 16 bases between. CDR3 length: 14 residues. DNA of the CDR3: TGTGCCTGGAGTGTAAACAGGGTCACTTACCCCCAGCATTTT. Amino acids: CAWSVNRVTYPQHF.

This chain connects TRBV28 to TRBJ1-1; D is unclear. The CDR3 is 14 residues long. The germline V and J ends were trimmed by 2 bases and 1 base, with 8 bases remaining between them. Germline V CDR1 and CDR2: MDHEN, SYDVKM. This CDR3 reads CASSLRRKNTEAFF. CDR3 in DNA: TGTGCCAGCAGTTTACGGCGGAAGAACACTGAAGCTTTCTTT.

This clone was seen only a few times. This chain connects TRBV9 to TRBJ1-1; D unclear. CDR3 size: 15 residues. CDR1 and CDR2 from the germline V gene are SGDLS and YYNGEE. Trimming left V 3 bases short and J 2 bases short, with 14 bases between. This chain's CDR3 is CASSAEVVINTEAFF. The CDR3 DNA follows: TGTGCCAGCAGCGCCGAGGTAGTGATCAACACTGAAGCTTTCTTT.

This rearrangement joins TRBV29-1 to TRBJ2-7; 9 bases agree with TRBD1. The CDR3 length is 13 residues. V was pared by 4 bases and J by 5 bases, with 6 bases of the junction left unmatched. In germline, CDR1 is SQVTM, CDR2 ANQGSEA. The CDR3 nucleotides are TGCAGCGTTGCCGGGACAGGGAGACACGAGCAGTACTTC. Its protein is CSVAGTGRHEQYF.

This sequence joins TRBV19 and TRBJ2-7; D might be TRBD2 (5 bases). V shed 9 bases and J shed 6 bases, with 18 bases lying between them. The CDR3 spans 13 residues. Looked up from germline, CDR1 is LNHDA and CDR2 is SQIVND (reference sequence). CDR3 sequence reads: CASRPTTGSEQYF. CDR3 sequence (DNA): TGTGCCAGCCGACCGACTACGGGATCCGAGCAGTACTTC.